These T cell receptor beta chains were read from a single sample in a study of blood T cells in healthy people across ages. TCRdb redid the calling of the 5' RACE reads with MiXCR, one entry per CDR3 protein. The sample records around 870,000 distinct CDR3 sequences, about 28% being singletons. Sequenced: blood. These TCRs come from a woman over 75 in good health. Both conserved end residues are trimmed from each CDR3. Each record gives: V gene, CDR3 protein.

V gene: TRBV9; CDR3 protein: ASSRSGGVPDTQY
V gene: TRBV20-1; CDR3 protein: SASGTSTLRAF
V gene: TRBV5-4; CDR3 protein: ASSARTGDDEQF
V gene: TRBV27; CDR3 protein: ASSLLIGHSYNEQF
V gene: TRBV6-2/TRBV6-3; CDR3 protein: ASSRPSAGGEETQY
V gene: TRBV29-1; CDR3 protein: SVQDREGIYGYT
V gene: TRBV20-1; CDR3 protein: SARDLENSYNEQF
V gene: TRBV10-3; CDR3 protein: AISEGGGSYNEQY
V gene: TRBV29-1; CDR3 protein: SVERTDLYGYT
V gene: TRBV27; CDR3 protein: ASRGAQTSNSPLH
V gene: TRBV25-1; CDR3 protein: ASSRGSYNSPLH
V gene: TRBV5-1; CDR3 protein: ASSLSRQDEKLF
V gene: TRBV6-6; CDR3 protein: ASRWQGELNNEQF
V gene: TRBV29-1; CDR3 protein: SALPSFRDRGCEQY
V gene: TRBV7-9; CDR3 protein: ASSMSPGLGDYGYT
V gene: TRBV3-1; CDR3 protein: ASSQAGDYYGYT
V gene: TRBV20-1; CDR3 protein: SASPQWETQY
V gene: TRBV6-2/TRBV6-3; CDR3 protein: ASSYYGLVGETQY
V gene: TRBV12-3/TRBV12-4; CDR3 protein: ASSDNYSNQPQY
V gene: TRBV6-2/TRBV6-3; CDR3 protein: ASRPTSSYAPSDTQY
V gene: TRBV10-3; CDR3 protein: AIRPGQGARNEQF
V gene: TRBV4-1; CDR3 protein: ASSQANRALQETQY
V gene: TRBV6-5; CDR3 protein: ASSYTAQETQY
V gene: TRBV6-5; CDR3 protein: ASNPYGGKSTDTQY
V gene: TRBV9; CDR3 protein: ASSFDGTNYGYT
V gene: TRBV9; CDR3 protein: ASSGRGAGSGANVRT
V gene: TRBV20-1; CDR3 protein: SAHGGRSYKQY
V gene: TRBV5-1; CDR3 protein: TSSLETTGGGEQY
V gene: TRBV5-6; CDR3 protein: ASHRVQETQY
V gene: TRBV6-2/TRBV6-3; CDR3 protein: ASSSNANSPLH
V gene: TRBV12-3/TRBV12-4; CDR3 protein: ASSPLTGPSQGTQY
V gene: TRBV7-2; CDR3 protein: ASSSGGAGETQY
V gene: TRBV12-3/TRBV12-4; CDR3 protein: ASSFRRRYEQY
V gene: TRBV7-2; CDR3 protein: ASSLGGEGYI
V gene: TRBV6-1; CDR3 protein: ASGTGFTDTRY
V gene: TRBV7-2; CDR3 protein: ASRPGTGFYEQY
V gene: TRBV12-3/TRBV12-4; CDR3 protein: ASSRGGRYNEQF
V gene: TRBV6-6; CDR3 protein: ASRSVRTDTQY
V gene: TRBV5-1; CDR3 protein: ASSLEWDTTYEQY